What follows is one TCR beta chain and its context. Its specificity is not known. This CDR3 contains 11 residues. With 3 bases removed from V and 8 bases from J, the gap between germline ends came to 7 bases. Looked up from germline, CDR1 is LNHDA and CDR2 is SQIVND (reference sequence). Researchers ran the PCR with 60 Vbeta and 13 Jbeta primers. Clones were sequenced by immunoSEQ multiplex PCR, and TCRdb holds only the in-frame ones, with some missing. This repertoire shows 150,000 to 200,000 clones, approximately 70% found once; its top ten account for less than 2%. These data are taken from a study of cytomegalovirus exposure and HLA in healthy donors. Findings of the study overall: In a later analysis, about 17,000 TCR beta sequences were associated with HLA alleles at 0.05 false discovery rate.

The chain couples TRBV19 to TRBJ1-1, with D perhaps TRBD1 (5 bases). Source material: PBMCs. This sequence originates from a woman in her 30s in good health and CMV-seronegative. The CDR3 protein is CASSIRGEAFF. The CDR3 nucleotides read TGTGCCAGTAGTATCCGGGGGGAAGCTTTCTTT.